This is a list of T cell receptor beta chains from one sample in a study of cytomegalovirus exposure and HLA in healthy donors. Sequencing was performed with immunoSEQ multiplex PCR; in TCRdb, only in-frame clones are kept and a portion is missing. This repertoire shows some 130,000 clones, around 73% found once; its top ten account for 2.9%. The sequenced material came from PBMCs. The origin of the receptors is a human donor in good health. Each CDR3 is given with its conserved first and last residue. D genes are given only for firm matches. Expanded clones get a size class; other rows say once, few or many, or leave the size out.

clone_size	j_call	d_call	v_call	cdr3_length	cdr3_aa	cdr3_nt
NA	TRBJ1-4	NA	TRBV10-1	11	CASSGLEKLFF	TGCGCCAGCAGTGGTCTAGAAAAACTGTTTTTT
NA	TRBJ1-4	NA	TRBV5-6	15	CASSLGQGTNEKLFF	TGTGCCAGCAGCTTGGGTCAGGGCACTAATGAAAAACTGTTTTTT
NA	TRBJ1-1	NA	TRBV15	18	CATSRVAGGATMNTEAFF	TGTGCCACCAGCAGAGTTGCGGGGGGCGCGACCATGAACACTGAAGCTTTCTTT
NA	TRBJ2-2	NA	TRBV19	15	CASSGGRGDTGELFF	TGTGCCAGTAGTGGGGGGAGAGGGGACACCGGGGAGCTGTTTTTT
NA	TRBJ2-2	NA	TRBV9	15	CASSVGDMNTGELFF	TGTGCCAGCAGCGTAGGGGACATGAACACCGGGGAGCTGTTTTTT
NA	TRBJ2-5	NA	TRBV27	15	CASAQRYGRQETQYF	TGTGCCAGCGCCCAGCGGTATGGGAGGCAAGAGACCCAGTACTTC
NA	TRBJ1-1	TRBD1	TRBV5-1	14	CASSETGGTYEAFF	TGCGCCAGCAGCGAGACAGGGGGCACCTATGAAGCTTTCTTT
once	TRBJ1-5	TRBD1	TRBV19	15	CASTPNRGRNQPQHF	TGTGCCAGTACCCCTAACAGGGGGCGCAATCAGCCCCAGCATTTT
NA	TRBJ2-1	TRBD2	TRBV7-9	14	CASSPSLAANEQFF	TGTGCCAGCAGCCCTTCACTAGCGGCCAATGAGCAGTTCTTC
NA	TRBJ1-1	TRBD1	TRBV7-9	15	CASSSYRGSNTEAFF	TGTGCCAGCAGCTCTTACAGGGGTTCGAACACTGAAGCTTTCTTT
NA	TRBJ2-7	NA	TRBV30	14	CAWSVSGGSYEQYF	TGTGCCTGGAGTGTAAGTGGGGGGAGCTACGAGCAGTACTTC
few	TRBJ2-5	TRBD1	TRBV2	15	CASTRLDRVGETQYF	TGTGCCAGCACCCGCCTGGACAGGGTCGGAGAGACCCAGTACTTC
NA	TRBJ2-7	TRBD2	TRBV6-1	14	CASSEAWVAGSQYF	TGTGCCAGCAGTGAAGCTTGGGTAGCGGGCTCACAGTACTTC
NA	TRBJ2-3	NA	TRBV29-1	13	CSVEKESTDTQYF	TGCAGCGTTGAGAAAGAGAGCACAGATACGCAGTATTTT
few	TRBJ2-2	TRBD1	TRBV5-1	16	CASSLIGQVNTGELFF	TGCGCCAGCAGTCTCATTGGACAGGTGAACACCGGGGAGCTGTTTTTT
NA	TRBJ2-1	TRBD2	TRBV18	17	CASSPPSGISSYNEQFF	TGTGCCAGCTCACCACCTAGCGGGATTAGCTCCTACAATGAGCAGTTCTTC
NA	TRBJ1-3	NA	TRBV7-2	15	CASSQDRRAGNTIYF	TGTGCCAGCAGCCAAGATCGCAGGGCCGGAAACACCATATATTTT
NA	TRBJ2-1	TRBD2	TRBV19	17	CASSNPSGTHSYNEQFF	TGTGCCAGTAGTAATCCTAGCGGGACCCACTCCTACAATGAGCAGTTCTTC
NA	TRBJ2-3	NA	TRBV6-4	15	CAGSEQSGSTDTQYF	TGTGCCGGCAGTGAACAATCGGGAAGCACAGATACGCAGTATTTT
once	TRBJ2-1	TRBD1	TRBV5-1	15	CASSWLTGGYNEQFF	TGCGCCAGCAGCTGGTTGACAGGGGGCTACAATGAGCAGTTCTTC
NA	TRBJ1-1	TRBD1	TRBV28	16	CASSLPTPGGNTEAFF	TGTGCCAGCAGTTTGCCAACTCCAGGGGGGAACACTGAAGCTTTCTTT
NA	TRBJ2-1	NA	TRBV19	13	CASKARQDNEQFF	TGTGCCAGTAAGGCCCGGCAGGACAATGAGCAGTTCTTC
NA	TRBJ2-1	NA	TRBV5-5	16	CASSLVLGGDYNEQFF	TGTGCCAGCAGCTTGGTTTTAGGGGGGGATTACAATGAGCAGTTCTTC
NA	TRBJ2-2	TRBD1	TRBV11-3	15	CASSHGQGDTGELFF	TGTGCCAGCAGCCATGGACAGGGAGACACCGGGGAGCTGTTTTTT
once	TRBJ2-5	TRBD1	TRBV6-6	16	CASTPRAGGEGETQYF	TGTGCCAGCACTCCCCGGGCAGGGGGCGAGGGAGAGACCCAGTACTTC
NA	TRBJ2-1	NA	TRBV9	16	CASSPDWGPGENEQFF	TGTGCCAGCAGTCCCGATTGGGGGCCCGGGGAAAATGAGCAGTTCTTC
NA	TRBJ1-6	NA	TRBV4-1	15	CASSQVETGNSPLHF	TGCGCCAGCAGCCAAGTTGAGACTGGGAATTCACCCCTCCACTTT
once	TRBJ2-1	TRBD2	TRBV10-3	14	CATSTSGGFYEQFF	TGTGCCACGTCGACTAGCGGGGGTTTCTATGAGCAGTTCTTC
NA	TRBJ2-5	TRBD2	TRBV9	16	CASSVAVAGGQETQYF	TGTGCCAGCAGCGTAGCGGTAGCGGGGGGCCAAGAGACCCAGTACTTC
NA	TRBJ2-3	TRBD2	TRBV19	16	CASSSPAGGSTDTRYF	TGTGCCAGTAGTAGTCCGGCGGGGGGCAGCACAGATACGCGGTATTTT
NA	TRBJ2-5	NA	TRBV7-8	15	CASSLAVTIQETQYF	TGTGCCAGCAGCTTAGCCGTAACTATCCAAGAGACCCAGTACTTC
NA	TRBJ2-5	NA	TRBV15	16	CATSRDPQGWQETQYF	TGTGCCACCAGCAGAGATCCCCAGGGCTGGCAAGAGACCCAGTACTTC
NA	TRBJ2-5	TRBD2	TRBV2	14	CAKGTSGREETQYF	TGTGCCAAAGGAACTAGCGGGAGAGAGGAGACCCAGTACTTC